One sample yielded the 22 T cell receptor beta chains listed below, sequenced in a study of OX40 agonist ivuxolimab in advanced cancers. Measured with immunoSEQ multiplex PCR; TCRdb has only the in-frame clones, and not every one. The sample contains around 43,000 clones, 89% of which appear only once. The sample consisted of CD4+ or CD8+ T cells sorted from blood, taken in a trial of the OX40 agonist ivuxolimab. Receptor source: an adult with an advanced solid tumor such as melanoma, head and neck, liver or kidney cancer.

This chain connects TRBV4-1 to TRBJ2-7; D ambiguous. CDR3 length equals 14 residues. Trimming shortened V by 1 base and J by 5 bases, and 12 bases separated the two germline ends. Germline values: CDR1 MGHRA, CDR2 YSYEKL. DNA for the CDR3: TGCGCCAGCAGCCAAGTCCCTGGATCAGACGAGCAGTACTTC. Amino acid sequence: CASSQVPGSDEQYF.

V gene TRBV15 combines with J gene TRBJ1-2; 7 nucleotides match TRBD1. This CDR3 has 17 amino acids. Germline V lookup: CDR1 LNHNV, CDR2 YYDKDF (reference sequence). The junction had 11 bases not matched to a gene; V was cut back by 0 bases and J by 4 bases. The CDR3 region has the DNA TGTGCCACCAGCAGAGACTTACAGGGGTTTGAGGTCTATGGCTACACCTTC. Protein: CATSRDLQGFEVYGYTF.

The V gene is TRBV7-8, the J gene TRBJ2-7, with D unresolved. This CDR3 is built from 11 residues. V was shortened by 10 bases and J by 4 bases, with 11 bases between the two germline ends. The germline V gene has CDR1 SGHVS and CDR2 FQNEAQ. The CDR3: CATEKGYEQYF. Here the CDR3 DNA reads TGTGCCACGGAGAAGGGTTACGAGCAGTACTTC.

This clone was picked up one time. V gene TRBV28 combines with J gene TRBJ2-3; D might be TRBD1 (7 bases). The CDR3 runs to 16 residues. Per germline, CDR1 MDHEN and CDR2 SYDVKM. The germline V and J ends were trimmed by 8 bases and 7 bases, with 25 bases remaining between them. In DNA, the CDR3 is TGTGCCAGCCTCTACTGGGGGGACAGCTACACTCATACGCAGTATTTT. Protein sequence: CASLYWGDSYTHTQYF. Combining the CDR3 with reference TRBV28 and TRBJ2-3 gives the whole variable domain DVKVTQSSRYLVKRTGEKVFLECVQDMDHENMFWYRQDPGLGLRLIYFSYDVKMKEKGDIPEGYSVSREKKERFSLILESASTNQTSMYLCASLYWGDSYTHTQYFGPGTRLTVL.

The chain links TRBV4-1 to TRBJ1-5; TRBD1 matches 8 bases. Trimming took 5 bases from V and 2 from J; bases not matched to a gene: 8. In germline, CDR1 is MGHRA, CDR2 YSYEKL. The CDR3 is 16 amino acids. CDR3 nucleotide sequence: TGCGCCAGCAGCTATGGACAGGGCGGGCGCAATCAGCCCCAGCATTTT. It encodes CASSYGQGGRNQPQHF.

V usage is TRBV27 and J usage is TRBJ2-7; 7 nucleotides agree with TRBD1. The CDR3 has 15 residues. With V trimmed by 6 bases and J by 2 bases, 10 bases remained unmatched. Germline CDR1 is MNHEY and CDR2 is SMNVEV (reference sequence). The CDR3 DNA follows: TGTGCCAGCAGACCAATCGACAGGGCAACCTACGAGCAGTACTTC. Translation: CASRPIDRATYEQYF.

The CDR3 here is CSAPDRLAPEAFF. The CDR3 DNA sequence: TGCAGCGCCCCCGACAGGCTGGCGCCTGAAGCTTTCTTT. The chain uses TRBV29-1 and TRBJ1-1, with a possible D match to TRBD1 (6 bases). Per germline, CDR1 SQVTM and CDR2 ANQGSEA. There are 13 residues in the CDR3. Trimming pared 7 bases from V and 6 bases from J, leaving 18 bases between.

In nucleotides, the CDR3 is TGTGCCAGCAGCTTAGTGTCAGGGGTACGGGATGGCTACACCTTC. Translated, it gives CASSLVSGVRDGYTF. This chain connects TRBV7-2 to TRBJ1-2; D may be TRBD1 (6 bases). CDR1 SGHTA and CDR2 FQGNSA come from the germline V gene. The CDR3 extends over 15 amino acids. Trimming left V 1 base short and J 6 bases short, with 15 bases between.

This chain joins TRBV27 and TRBJ2-7, with 13 nucleotides matching TRBD2. V lost 5 bases, J lost 2 bases, and 6 bases stayed unmatched. This CDR3 contains 16 residues. CDR1 MNHEY and CDR2 SMNVEV come from the germline V gene (reference sequence). The CDR3 is CASSLRTSGRPYEQYF. The CDR3 region has the DNA TGTGCCAGCAGTCTAAGGACTAGCGGGAGACCCTACGAGCAGTACTTC.

This clone has a single count. V is TRBV5-1 and J is TRBJ2-2, with D possibly TRBD2 on 5 matching bases. The CDR3 is 15 amino acids. Germline loops: CDR1 SGHRS, CDR2 YFSETQ. Trimming took off 3 bases at V and 0 bases at J, with 9 bases between the two ends. DNA for the CDR3: TGCGCCAGCAGCTGGGGAGCATCGAACACCGGGGAGCTGTTTTTT. It translates to CASSWGASNTGELFF.

CDR3 sequence: CASSLVDRANTEAFF. DNA of the CDR3: TGTGCCAGCAGCTTAGTGGACAGAGCGAACACTGAAGCTTTCTTT. The chain uses TRBV11-2 and TRBJ1-1; D perhaps matches TRBD1 (6 bases). The CDR3 is made up of 15 amino acids. Germline V gene data show CDR1 as SGHAT and CDR2 as FQNNGV. Trimming took off 1 base at V and 1 base at J, with 10 bases between the two ends.

This chain connects TRBV9 to TRBJ1-1; D is ambiguous. This CDR3 comprises 15 residues. Germline V gene sequence: CDR1 SGDLS, CDR2 YYNGEE. V lost 6 bases and J lost 0, with 15 bases in between. In DNA form, the CDR3 reads TGTGCCAGCACCCCCGACCCGGTTATGAACACTGAAGCTTTCTTT. Residues: CASTPDPVMNTEAFF.

This chain joins TRBV7-8 and TRBJ2-1; 8 nucleotides line up with TRBD2. The CDR3 covers 14 residues. Germline V gives CDR1 SGHVS, CDR2 FQNEAQ. V lost 0 bases and J lost 14; bases outside the gene matches: 9. CDR3 residues: CASSLAPRPGREFF. In nucleotides, the CDR3 is TGTGCCAGCAGCTTAGCGCCGCGGCCCGGGAGGGAGTTCTTC.

The chain uses TRBV5-4 and TRBJ2-2, with D unresolved. The V end was cut by 3 bases, the J end by 7 bases, with 10 bases between. Germline V gives CDR1 SGHNT, CDR2 YYREEE (reference sequence). This CDR3 has 13 residues. The CDR3: CASSSDIVGELFF. DNA of the CDR3: TGTGCCAGCAGCTCCGACATCGTCGGGGAGCTGTTTTTT.

The chain uses TRBV2 and TRBJ2-7; no firm D call. The CDR3 is 12 residues long. The germline gives CDR1 SNHLY, CDR2 FYNNEI. The V and J ends lost 6 bases and 3 bases respectively, with 9 bases between them. CDR3 in amino acids: CASSENHYEQYF. The DNA of the CDR3 is TGTGCCAGCAGCGAGAATCACTACGAGCAGTACTTC.

This chain joins TRBV18 and TRBJ2-2; TRBD2 matches at 10 bases. Germline trimming cut 2 bases from V and 3 bases from J; bases unmatched to any gene: 6. The V gene's germline CDR1 is KGHSH and CDR2 LQKENI. The CDR3 has 17 amino acids. In nucleotides, the CDR3 is TGTGCCAGCTCACCAGGACGCGGGACTAGCGACACCGGGGAGCTGTTTTTT. Translating gives CASSPGRGTSDTGELFF.

The chain recombines TRBV30 with TRBJ2-2; the D gene could be TRBD1 or TRBD2 (6 bases each). The ends were cut back, 3 bases at V and 3 bases at J, with 11 bases in the middle. Looked up from germline, CDR1 is GTSNPN and CDR2 is SVGIG (reference sequence). The CDR3 covers 14 residues. This chain's CDR3 is CAWRGGMDTGELFF. CDR3 sequence (DNA): TGTGCCTGGAGAGGGGGGATGGACACCGGGGAGCTGTTTTTT. The variable domain in full, completed from reference TRBV30 and TRBJ2-2, reads SQTIHQWPATLVQPVGSPLSLECTVEGTSNPNLYWYRQAAGRGLQLLFYSVGIGQISSEVPQNLSASRPQDRQFILSSKKLLLSDSGFYLCAWRGGMDTGELFFGEGSRLTVL.

The chain uses TRBV7-9 and TRBJ1-5; D might be TRBD1 (5 bases). V shed 1 base and J shed 1 base, with 11 bases lying between them. The CDR3 totals 16 residues. Per the germline V gene, CDR1 is SEHNR and CDR2 is FQNEAQ (reference sequence). CDR3 sequence reads: CASSLDPGRSNQPQHF. The CDR3 nucleotides are TGTGCCAGCAGCTTAGATCCAGGGAGAAGCAATCAGCCCCAGCATTTT. Complete variable domain (other parts from reference TRBV7-9 and TRBJ1-5): DTGVSQNPRHKITKRGQNVTFRCDPISEHNRLYWYRQTLGQGPEFLTYFQNEAQLEKSRLLSDRFSAERPKGSFSTLEIQRTEQGDSAMYLCASSLDPGRSNQPQHFGDGTRLSIL.

The V call is TRBV27, the J call TRBJ1-5; D might be TRBD1 (5 bases). The V end was cut by 4 bases, the J end by 3 bases, with 10 bases between. The CDR3 sequence is 14 residues long. The germline V gene encodes CDR1 MNHEY and CDR2 SMNVEV (reference sequence). Written as DNA, the CDR3 is TGTGCCAGCAGTTACGGGGCTGACAATCAGCCCCAGCATTTT. As protein: CASSYGADNQPQHF.

The chain recombines TRBV29-1 with TRBJ1-2; D perhaps matches TRBD1 (5 bases). This CDR3 has 15 residues. Germline CDR1 SQVTM, CDR2 ANQGSEA. V was shortened by 5 bases and J by 1 base, with 17 bases between the two germline ends. The CDR3 sequence is CSVRGGDIFNYGYTF. DNA for the CDR3: TGCAGCGTTAGGGGAGGAGACATATTTAACTATGGCTACACCTTC.

The table lists this clone with a count of one. The junction and the germline gene differ at one end; a read error may be behind it. J is TRBJ1-5 and V is TRBV30; tentative D call: TRBD1 (5 bases). Germline V CDR1 and CDR2: GTSNPN, SVGIG (reference sequence). This CDR3 spans 15 amino acids. CDR3 region: CAWSEGRDGGQPQRF. The CDR3 bases are TGTGCCTGGAGTGAGGGCAGGGACGGGGGTCAGCCCCAGCGTTTT.

The gene calls are TRBV19 and TRBJ1-4; TRBD1 is a possible D gene (6 bases). Trimming stripped 7 bases from V and 4 bases from J, with 10 bases between. The CDR3 runs 13 residues. The germline V gene has CDR1 LNHDA and CDR2 SQIVND (reference sequence). This CDR3 is CASNQGNNEKLFF. As DNA, the CDR3 is TGTGCCAGTAACCAGGGGAATAATGAAAAACTGTTTTTT. Variable domain in full (rest from reference TRBV19 and TRBJ1-4): DGGITQSPKYLFRKEGQNVTLSCEQNLNHDAMYWYRQDPGQGLRLIYYSQIVNDFQKGDIAEGYSVSREKKESFPLTVTSAQKNPTAFYLCASNQGNNEKLFFGSGTQLSVL.